This TCR beta chain was identified during a study of T cell changes during pregnancy in multiple sclerosis (dated by TCRdb to about 2019). In terms of the full investigation: The study examined how the T cell repertoire changed over the course of pregnancy in women with multiple sclerosis.

The library was built by means of the immunoSEQ multiplex PCR assay. This is the immuneACCESS table as TCRdb keeps it, with only in-frame sequences that have V and J called. A part of the clones is gone; compared with another copy, unresolved V genes explain less than half, and the rest is unexplained. This sample is represented by tens of thousands of clones; 90% to 95% of them were singletons. Of the sample, 0.4% to 0.6% is held by the ten largest clones. Concerning this clone: Its antigen is unknown. Base qualities were left out, and no much larger clone turns up one base away.

The junction shows trimming of 0 bases on V and 1 base on J, and the gene matches do not reach 11 bases of it. The CDR3 spans 18 residues, from the cysteine through the phenylalanine. The only DNA kept is the CDR3, 54 bases in frame from the first base. The germline V gene specifies MNHNS as CDR1 and SASEGT as CDR2. Here the chain combines TRBV6-1 and TRBJ2-7; 8 central nucleotides agree with TRBD2. The source is a female donor with multiple sclerosis, enrolled in a pregnancy study. The input for sequencing was CD4+ T cells from peripheral blood mononuclear cells, taken in the first trimester of pregnancy. CDR3 region: CASSEAYSGGGASYEQYF. The DNA is TGTGCCAGCAGTGAAGCTTACTCCGGGGGGGGCGCGTCCTACGAGCAGTACTTC.